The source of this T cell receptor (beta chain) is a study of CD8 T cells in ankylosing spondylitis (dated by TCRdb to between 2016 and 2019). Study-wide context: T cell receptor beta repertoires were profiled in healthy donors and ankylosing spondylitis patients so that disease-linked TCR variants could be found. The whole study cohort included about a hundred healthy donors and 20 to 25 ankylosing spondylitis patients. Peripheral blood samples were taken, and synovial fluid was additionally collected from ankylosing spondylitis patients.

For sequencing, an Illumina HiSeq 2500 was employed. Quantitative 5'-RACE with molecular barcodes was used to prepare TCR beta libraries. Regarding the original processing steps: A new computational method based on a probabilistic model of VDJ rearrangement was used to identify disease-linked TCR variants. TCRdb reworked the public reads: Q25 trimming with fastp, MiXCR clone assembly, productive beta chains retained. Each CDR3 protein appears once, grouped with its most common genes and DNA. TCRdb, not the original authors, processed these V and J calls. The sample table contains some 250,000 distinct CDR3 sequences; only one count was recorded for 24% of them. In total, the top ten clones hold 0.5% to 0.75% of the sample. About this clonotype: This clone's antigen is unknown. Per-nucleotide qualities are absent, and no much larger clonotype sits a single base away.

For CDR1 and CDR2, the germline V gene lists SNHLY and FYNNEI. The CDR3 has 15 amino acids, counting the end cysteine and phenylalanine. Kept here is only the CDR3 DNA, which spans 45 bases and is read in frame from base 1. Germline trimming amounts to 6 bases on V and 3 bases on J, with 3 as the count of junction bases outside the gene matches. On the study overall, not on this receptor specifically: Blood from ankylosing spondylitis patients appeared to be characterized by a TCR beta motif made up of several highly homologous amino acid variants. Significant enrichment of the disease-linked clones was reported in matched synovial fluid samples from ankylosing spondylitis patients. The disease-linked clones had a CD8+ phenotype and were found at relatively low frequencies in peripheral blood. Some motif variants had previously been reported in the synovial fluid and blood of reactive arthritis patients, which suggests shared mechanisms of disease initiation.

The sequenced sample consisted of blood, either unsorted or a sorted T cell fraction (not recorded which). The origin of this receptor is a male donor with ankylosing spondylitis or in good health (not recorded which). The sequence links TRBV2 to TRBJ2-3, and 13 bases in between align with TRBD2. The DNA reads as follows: TGTGCCAGCAGACTAGCGGGGGGGATAACAGATACGCAGTATTTT. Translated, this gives CASRLAGGITDTQYF.